One and the same sample provided the 12 T cell receptor beta chains below, sequenced in a study of cytomegalovirus exposure and HLA in healthy donors. It was with 60 Vbeta and 13 Jbeta primers that the PCR ran. The protocol was immunoSEQ multiplex PCR, while the TCRdb copy is restricted to in-frame clones and leaves out a portion. The sample contains 140,000 or so clones, more than 65% of which appear only once. Sequencing was carried out using PBMCs. These TCRs come from a woman aged 25 to 39 in good health and CMV-seronegative.

This chain uses TRBV28 with TRBJ2-1, with a possible D match to TRBD1 (6 bases). Trimming removed 2 bases at V and 4 bases at J, with 12 bases between. This CDR3 comprises 15 residues. Per germline, CDR1 MDHEN and CDR2 SYDVKM. The CDR3 region has the DNA TGTGCCAGCAGTTTAGGGGGCCTTATTTACAATGAGCAGTTCTTC. Protein sequence: CASSLGGLIYNEQFF.

The chain links TRBV19 to TRBJ1-2; D gene ambiguous. This CDR3 contains 14 residues. Germline V gene lookup returns CDR1 LNHDA and CDR2 SQIVND (reference sequence). Trimming removed 5 bases from V and 5 bases from J, with 15 bases in between. CDR3 amino acids: CASSRESALYGYTF. The CDR3 DNA reads TGTGCCAGTAGTCGGGAGTCAGCATTATATGGCTACACCTTC.

The chain employs TRBV30 and TRBJ1-4; possibly TRBD1 for D (5 bases). CDR1 is GTSNPN, CDR2 SVGIG, per germline (reference sequence). This CDR3 has 16 amino acids. V was cut by 6 bases and J by 0 bases, with 17 bases left in between. CDR3 coding DNA: TGTGCCTGCGACCGCGGGGCAGCACCAACTAATGAAAAACTGTTTTTT. It codes for CACDRGAAPTNEKLFF.

This sequence joins TRBV5-1 and TRBJ2-5, with D possibly being TRBD2 (7 bases). CDR3 length: 15 residues. With 4 bases removed from V and 4 bases from J, the gap between germline ends came to 17 bases. From germline, CDR1 is SGHRS and CDR2 YFSETQ. The CDR3 DNA is TGCGCCAGCAGCAGGAGGGGGGGGGCCGGAGAGACCCAGTACTTC. Translation gives CASSRRGGAGETQYF. The full variable domain, its missing parts supplied by reference TRBV5-1 and TRBJ2-5, is KAGVTQTPRYLIKTRGQQVTLSCSPISGHRSVSWYQQTPGQGLQFLFEYFSETQRNKGNFPGRFSGRQFSNSRSEMNVSTLELGDSALYLCASSRRGGAGETQYFGPGTRLLVL.

V and J are TRBV5-4 and TRBJ2-3; maybe TRBD1 (5 bases). The germline CDR1 and CDR2 sequences are SGHNT and YYREEE (reference sequence). V lost 4 bases, J lost 1 base, and 13 bases lay in between. The length of the CDR3 is 15 residues. This CDR3 is CASSPVDRGTDTQYF. The CDR3 DNA sequence: TGTGCCAGCAGCCCTGTAGACAGAGGCACAGATACGCAGTATTTT.

The chain joins TRBV7-2 to TRBJ1-1, with D unresolved. The CDR3 spans 14 residues. Germline V gene lookup returns CDR1 SGHTA and CDR2 FQGNSA. V shed 5 bases and J shed 1 base, with 11 bases lying between them. The CDR3: CASSQQIRNTEAFF. CDR3 sequence (DNA): TGTGCCAGCAGCCAACAGATACGGAACACTGAAGCTTTCTTT.

This clone showed up just once. The rearrangement uses TRBV11-2 and TRBJ2-7; D is unresolved. The CDR3 covers 12 residues. V was trimmed by 6 bases and J by 3 bases, leaving 9 bases between them. The V gene's germline CDR1 is SGHAT and CDR2 FQNNGV. CDR3 sequence reads: CASSTGGYEQYV. CDR3 in DNA: TGTGCCAGCAGTACTGGCGGCTACGAGCAGTACGTC.

The chain carries TRBV29-1 and TRBJ1-2; TRBD1 agrees at 8 bases. CDR1 and CDR2 from the germline V gene are SQVTM and ANQGSEA. V dropped 5 bases and J dropped 8; count of bases not matched to a gene: 7. The CDR3 runs 12 residues. The CDR3 protein is CSVLTGDWGYTF. The CDR3 nucleotides read TGCAGCGTTTTGACAGGGGATTGGGGCTACACCTTC.

Only one count was recorded for this clone. The chain couples TRBV6-1 to TRBJ1-6; 8 positions agree with TRBD1. With V trimmed by 5 bases and J by 8 bases, 8 bases remained unmatched. The CDR3 has 15 residues. Germline CDR1 is MNHNS and CDR2 is SASEGT. The CDR3 sequence: CASSRPRQGYSPLHF. In nucleotides, the CDR3 is TGTGCCAGCAGTCGTCCGCGACAGGGGTATTCACCCCTCCACTTT.

The chain has TRBV7-3 and TRBJ2-1; D perhaps matches TRBD2 (7 bases). CDR3 length: 16 amino acids. CDR1 and CDR2 from the germline V gene are SGHTA and FQGTGA. V lost 6 bases to trimming and J lost 1 base, with 16 bases between them. The CDR3 DNA is TGTGCCAGCAGGTTTCCGGAGGGGGGGTCCTACAATGAGCAGTTCTTC. It yields the protein CASRFPEGGSYNEQFF.

This chain uses TRBV11-2 with TRBJ2-5; D is unclear. The J call is doubtful: the DNA matches TRBJ2-7 better. CDR1 and CDR2 from the germline V gene are SGHAT and FQNNGV. There are 12 residues in the CDR3. In DNA, the CDR3 is TGTGCCAGCAGCTTCAATGTATACGAGCAGTACTTC. It encodes CASSFNVYEQYF.

This chain connects TRBV6-6 to TRBJ2-1, with D possibly TRBD2 on 5 matching bases. This CDR3 region has 14 residues. With 7 bases removed from V and 4 bases from J, the gap between germline ends came to 14 bases. Germline CDR1 reads MNHNY; CDR2 reads SVGAGI (reference sequence). The CDR3 sequence: CASTGDKLYNEQFF. In DNA, the CDR3 is TGTGCCAGCACCGGGGATAAACTTTACAATGAGCAGTTCTTC.